This entry is about one T cell receptor beta chain. The antigen remains undetermined. The CDR3 end shows no conserved phenylalanine or tryptophan, and so a read error is likely. The Oncomine TCR Beta short-read assay sequenced DNA from cultured CD4+ T cells. From cultured CD4+ T cells, genomic DNA was extracted. TCRdb independently ran MiXCR on the PCR reads; one entry per CDR3 protein. The sample includes roughly 20,000 distinct CDR3 sequences, approximately 50% of them seen just once. Germline CDR1 reads SNHLY; CDR2 reads FYNNEI. CDR3 length equals 13 residues. The junction had 6 bases not matched to a gene; V was cut back by 6 bases and J by 9 bases. This sample is drawn from a study of vaccination and CD4 T cells after COVID-19. General study points: Median approximately 90% of reactive clones detected in convalescent patients emerged only post-vaccination.

Stated treatment: roughly 10-day PBMC culture with coronavirus spike peptide pools or control peptides (ViraFEST assay). The authors cultured more than 1.5 million PBMCs per well with 7.5 to 10 IU/ml IL-2 and 10 ug/ml peptide pools. This clonotype originated in a human donor who had recovered from COVID-19. Sequencing was performed on CD4+ T cells from blood, cultured in vitro. The chain is built from TRBV2 and TRBJ1-2, with 11 bases that match TRBD1. CDR3 amino acids: CASRGQGAGSYTI. The CDR3, as DNA: TGTGCCAGCAGAGGACAGGGGGCGGGGAGCTACACCATC.